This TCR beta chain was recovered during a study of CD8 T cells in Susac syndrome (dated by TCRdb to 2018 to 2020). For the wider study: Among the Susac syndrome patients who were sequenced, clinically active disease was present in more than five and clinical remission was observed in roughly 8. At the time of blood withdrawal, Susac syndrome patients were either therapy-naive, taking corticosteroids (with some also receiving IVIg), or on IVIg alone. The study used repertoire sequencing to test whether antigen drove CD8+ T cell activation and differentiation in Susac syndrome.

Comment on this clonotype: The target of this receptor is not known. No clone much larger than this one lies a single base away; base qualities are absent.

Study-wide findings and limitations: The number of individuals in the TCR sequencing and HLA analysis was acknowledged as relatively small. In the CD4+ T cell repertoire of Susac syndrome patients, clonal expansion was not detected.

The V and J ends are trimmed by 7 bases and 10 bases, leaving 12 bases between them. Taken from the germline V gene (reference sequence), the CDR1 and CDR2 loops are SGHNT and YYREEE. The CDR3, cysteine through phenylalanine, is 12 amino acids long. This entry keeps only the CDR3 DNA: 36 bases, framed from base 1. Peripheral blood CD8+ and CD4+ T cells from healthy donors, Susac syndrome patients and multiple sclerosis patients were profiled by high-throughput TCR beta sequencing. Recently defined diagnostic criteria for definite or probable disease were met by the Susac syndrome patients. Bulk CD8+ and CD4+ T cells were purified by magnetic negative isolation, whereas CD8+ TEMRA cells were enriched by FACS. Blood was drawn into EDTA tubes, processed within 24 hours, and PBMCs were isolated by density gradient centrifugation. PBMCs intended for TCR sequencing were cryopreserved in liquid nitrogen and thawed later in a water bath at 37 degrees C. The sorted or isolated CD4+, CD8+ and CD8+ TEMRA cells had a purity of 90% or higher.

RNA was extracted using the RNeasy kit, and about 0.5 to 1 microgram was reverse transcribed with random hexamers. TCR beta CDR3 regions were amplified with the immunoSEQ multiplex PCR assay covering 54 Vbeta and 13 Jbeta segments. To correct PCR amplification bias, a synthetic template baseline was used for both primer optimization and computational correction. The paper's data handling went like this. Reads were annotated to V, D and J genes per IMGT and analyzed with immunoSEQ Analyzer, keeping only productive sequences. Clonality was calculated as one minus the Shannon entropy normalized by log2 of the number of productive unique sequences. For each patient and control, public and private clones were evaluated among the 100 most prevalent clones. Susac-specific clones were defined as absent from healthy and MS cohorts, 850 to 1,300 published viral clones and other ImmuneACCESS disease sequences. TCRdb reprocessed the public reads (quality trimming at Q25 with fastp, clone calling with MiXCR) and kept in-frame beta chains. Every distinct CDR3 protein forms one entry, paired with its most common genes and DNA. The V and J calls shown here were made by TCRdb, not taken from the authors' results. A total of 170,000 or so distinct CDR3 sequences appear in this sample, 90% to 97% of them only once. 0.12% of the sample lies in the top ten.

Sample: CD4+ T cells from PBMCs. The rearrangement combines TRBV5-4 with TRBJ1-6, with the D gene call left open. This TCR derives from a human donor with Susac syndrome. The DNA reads TGTGCCAGCCGAGACGCAGGATCACCCCTCCACTTT. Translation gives CASRDAGSPLHF.